Listed here are 27 T cell receptor beta chains from one sample, sequenced in a study of shared clonotypes between healthy human individuals. Libraries were prepared by immunoSEQ multiplex PCR; TCRdb keeps only in-frame clonotypes and omits some of them. The table shows roughly 2,300,000 clones, with around 90% occurring only once. Material: naive CD4+ T cells from PBMCs. Indicated subset: CD45RA+ positively selected. The receptors originated from a man aged 18 to 29 in good health. Some clones in this sample may be carry-over from other donors' samples.

The V call is TRBV7-2, the J call TRBJ1-2; TRBD1 might be the D (6 bases). Germline values: CDR1 SGHTA, CDR2 FQGNSA. The V and J ends lost 5 bases and 8 bases respectively, with 15 bases between them. The CDR3 has 13 residues. The chain's CDR3 is CASSAARGNGYTF. In DNA, the CDR3 is TGTGCCAGCAGCGCTGCCAGGGGTAACGGCTACACCTTC.

The chain is built from TRBV10-3 and TRBJ2-3; TRBD1 might be the D (5 bases). This CDR3 is built from 17 residues. The V end was cut by 4 bases, the J end by 2 bases, with 19 bases between. Per the germline V gene, CDR1 is ENHRY and CDR2 is SYGVKD. The CDR3 coding sequence is TGTGCCATCAGTGGCCCCCCCAGGGCAACTAACACAGATACGCAGTATTTT. It specifies CAISGPPRATNTDTQYF.

Remarks on this clone: The final CDR3 position lacks the conserved phenylalanine or tryptophan, pointing to a likely read error. The limits of the CDR3 on the DNA are not certain, so only TCRdb's listed CDR3 is given. The V call is TRBV21-1, the J call TRBJ2-7; the table's D call of TRBD2 was not tested on the DNA. TRBV21-1 corresponds to a pseudogene. Ends included, the CDR3 has 10 residues. The CDR3 is CASSKPGIFP.

The gene calls are TRBV10-1 and TRBJ2-1, with TRBD1 as a possible D gene (5 bases). Trimming removed 2 bases from V and 6 bases from J, with 17 bases in between. The germline V gene encodes CDR1 WNHNN and CDR2 SYGVQD (reference sequence). The CDR3 has 16 residues. CDR3 in DNA: TGCGCCAGCAGTGAGCATGGGGCGTTAAGGCGCAATGAGCAGTTCTTC. This sequence encodes CASSEHGALRRNEQFF.

Here the CDR3 reads CASSPPTGARETQYF. The CDR3 region has the DNA TGTGCCAGCAGCCCCCCGACAGGGGCGCGGGAGACCCAGTACTTC. This rearrangement joins TRBV6-1 to TRBJ2-5, with 8 bases fitting TRBD1. The germline V gene has CDR1 MNHNS and CDR2 SASEGT. With 6 bases clipped from V and 5 bases from J, the junction kept 11 bases outside the gene matches. The CDR3 runs to 15 residues.

The J gene is TRBJ2-7, the V gene TRBV5-5, with TRBD1 as a possible D gene (5 bases). Germline V gene lookup returns CDR1 SGHKS and CDR2 YYEKEE (reference sequence). The V and J ends lost 1 base and 0 bases respectively, with 8 bases between them. CDR3 length: 14 amino acids. CDR3 DNA sequence: TGTGCCAGCAGCTTGTGGCAGGGCTCCTACGAGCAGTACTTC. Translated, it gives CASSLWQGSYEQYF. Variable domain in full (rest from reference TRBV5-5 and TRBJ2-7): DAGVTQSPTHLIKTRGQQVTLRCSPISGHKSVSWYQQVLGQGPQFIFQYYEKEERGRGNFPDRFSARQFPNYSSELNVNALLLGDSALYLCASSLWQGSYEQYFGPGTRLTVT.

The chain joins TRBV4-2 to TRBJ1-1, with D perhaps matching TRBD1 (5 bases). The CDR3 is 16 amino acids. CDR1 and CDR2 from the germline V gene are LGHNA and YNFKEQ. Trimming pared 3 bases from V and 8 bases from J, leaving 22 bases between. The CDR3 is CASSHPAGSDGGEAFF. The CDR3 coding sequence is TGTGCCAGCAGCCATCCCGCAGGGAGTGATGGGGGGGAAGCTTTCTTT.

The J gene is TRBJ2-1, the V gene TRBV6-5, with D possibly called TRBD1 or TRBD2 (5 bases each). The V end was cut by 8 bases, the J end by 2 bases, with 10 bases between. The CDR3 has 13 residues. The germline gives CDR1 MNHEY, CDR2 SVGAGI. CDR3 sequence: CASGGGTYNEQFF. As DNA, the CDR3 is TGTGCCAGCGGGGGTGGGACCTACAATGAGCAGTTCTTC.

This clone was detected only once. V is TRBV5-1 and J is TRBJ2-1; 9 bases fit TRBD1. Germline assignment: CDR1 SGHRS and CDR2 YFSETQ. V dropped 3 bases and J dropped 4; count of bases not matched to a gene: 11. This CDR3 has 17 residues. The CDR3 here is CASSSNPRGQGYNEQFF. The CDR3 nucleotides are TGCGCCAGCAGCTCCAACCCCCGGGGACAGGGTTACAATGAGCAGTTCTTC.

This chain joins TRBV7-8 and TRBJ1-3; the D is unclear. The germline gives CDR1 SGHVS, CDR2 FQNEAQ. Trimming removed 1 base from V and 2 bases from J, with 9 bases in between. The CDR3 contains 15 residues. CDR3 protein: CASSLVRSAGNTIYF. CDR3 sequence (DNA): TGTGCCAGCAGCTTAGTCAGGTCGGCTGGAAACACCATATATTTT.

This chain joins TRBV14 and TRBJ1-1, with D unclear. Germline V gene sequence: CDR1 SGHDN, CDR2 FVKESK. The ends were cut back, 4 bases at V and 0 bases at J, with 12 bases in the middle. The CDR3 is made up of 15 amino acids. CDR3 in DNA: TGTGCCAGCAGCCTTAGGGCTGTTATGAACACTGAAGCTTTCTTT. Protein product: CASSLRAVMNTEAFF.

The chain has TRBV7-2 and TRBJ1-5, with D possibly matching TRBD1 (5 bases). This CDR3 comprises 16 residues. The V and J ends lost 1 base and 1 base respectively, with 11 bases between them. The germline V gene has CDR1 SGHTA and CDR2 FQGNSA. The CDR3 spells CASSLVFGDSNQPQHF. In DNA, the CDR3 is TGTGCCAGCAGCTTAGTTTTTGGGGACAGCAATCAGCCCCAGCATTTT.

V usage is TRBV10-3 and J usage is TRBJ1-1, with TRBD1 as a possible D gene (5 bases). Trimming removed 2 bases from V and 5 bases from J, with 9 bases in between. CDR3 length: 13 residues. Germline V gives CDR1 ENHRY, CDR2 SYGVKD. The chain's CDR3 is CAISEPGVTEAFF. The CDR3 coding sequence is TGTGCCATCAGTGAGCCGGGGGTAACTGAAGCTTTCTTT.

The chain recombines TRBV6-1 with TRBJ1-1, with 9 bases matching TRBD1. CDR1 is MNHNS and CDR2 is SASEGT in the germline V gene. The J segment lost 11 bases and the V segment lost 6 bases, leaving 10 bases of the junction unmatched. The CDR3 covers 13 residues. Here the CDR3 DNA reads TGTGCCAGCAGGTCCCGGGACAGGGTTGGGGCTTTCTTT. This translates into CASRSRDRVGAFF.

The chain combines TRBV12-5 with TRBJ2-1, with 7 bases fitting TRBD2. CDR1 is LGHNT and CDR2 is FRNRAP in the germline V gene. The CDR3 is 14 residues long. Trimming removed 7 bases from V and 9 bases from J; junction bases left unmatched: 12. The chain's CDR3 is CASAPGRREGEQFF. CDR3 in DNA: TGTGCTAGTGCCCCCGGCCGTAGGGAGGGTGAGCAGTTCTTC.

The rearrangement joins TRBV20-1 to TRBJ1-4; D unclear. Trimming shortened V by 3 bases and J by 8 bases, and 7 bases separated the two germline ends. The CDR3 spans 11 residues. From germline, CDR1 is DFQATT and CDR2 SNEGSKA (reference sequence). This chain's CDR3 is CSARIREKLFF. The CDR3 DNA sequence: TGCAGTGCTAGGATCAGGGAAAAACTGTTTTTT.

The chain is built from TRBV5-1 and TRBJ2-1; unclear D gene. With 0 bases removed from V and 5 bases from J, the gap between germline ends came to 12 bases. The CDR3 contains 15 residues. The germline V gene has CDR1 SGHRS and CDR2 YFSETQ. In DNA form, the CDR3 reads TGCGCCAGCAGCTTGGCGGCTAGTTCCAACAATGAGCAGTTCTTC. Amino acids: CASSLAASSNNEQFF.

This clone was found once. This chain joins TRBV7-8 and TRBJ1-1; D perhaps matches TRBD1 (6 bases). Germline V lookup: CDR1 SGHVS, CDR2 FQNEAQ. This CDR3 is built from 17 residues. V was clipped by 5 bases and J by 5 bases, with 24 bases between them. The chain's CDR3 is CASSPKRGGREETEAFF. Written as DNA, the CDR3 is TGTGCCAGCAGCCCCAAAAGGGGGGGGCGTGAGGAGACTGAAGCTTTCTTT.

The J gene is TRBJ2-4, the V gene TRBV6-1; 7 nucleotides line up with TRBD2. The CDR3 totals 13 residues. V lost 0 bases and J lost 8; bases outside the gene matches: 1. CDR1 MNHNS and CDR2 SASEGT come from the germline V gene. This CDR3 reads CASSEAGGDIQYF. Written as DNA, the CDR3 is TGTGCCAGCAGTGAAGCTGGGGGGGACATTCAGTACTTC.

The V and J genes are TRBV30 and TRBJ2-3; no clear D. CDR1 is GTSNPN and CDR2 is SVGIG in the germline V gene (reference sequence). CDR3 length: 15 residues. V lost 3 bases to trimming and J lost 1 base, with 14 bases between them. DNA for the CDR3: TGTGCCTGGAGGTCTGGAAGGATACGCACAGATACGCAGTATTTT. It specifies CAWRSGRIRTDTQYF.

This sequence joins TRBV19 and TRBJ2-1; D gene ambiguous. This CDR3 region has 14 residues. Trimming removed 7 bases from V and 0 bases from J, with 10 bases in between. Germline CDR1 LNHDA, CDR2 SQIVND (reference sequence). CDR3 nucleotide sequence: TGTGCCAGTATGCCCGGGCTCTCCTACAATGAGCAGTTCTTC. This gives the protein CASMPGLSYNEQFF.

This clone came up once. The chain has TRBV5-1 and TRBJ2-3; 7 nucleotides align to TRBD1. The CDR3 has 17 residues. Trimming cost V 4 bases and J 5 bases; bases outside gene matches: 16. The germline CDR1 and CDR2 sequences are SGHRS and YFSETQ. The CDR3 here is CASSRNRGTYREDTQYF. The CDR3 DNA sequence: TGCGCCAGCAGCCGAAACAGGGGCACTTATAGGGAAGATACGCAGTATTTT.

The J gene is TRBJ2-3, the V gene TRBV5-1, with D unclear. The CDR3 is made up of 15 amino acids. CDR1 SGHRS and CDR2 YFSETQ come from the germline V gene. Trimming stripped 8 bases from V and 5 bases from J, with 21 bases between. The CDR3 DNA reads as TGCGCCAGTACGCAGGACCCCCTTACGGGAGATACGCAGTATTTT. Protein: CASTQDPLTGDTQYF.

J is TRBJ1-5 and V is TRBV6-1; unclear D gene. This CDR3 has 14 amino acids. Trimming pared 7 bases from V and 0 bases from J, leaving 10 bases between. Germline V gene lookup returns CDR1 MNHNS and CDR2 SASEGT. CDR3 in DNA: TGTGCCAGCATGAAGGTAGATAGCAATCAGCCCCAGCATTTT. This codes for CASMKVDSNQPQHF.

The rearrangement links TRBV5-6 to TRBJ1-1; D is undetermined. CDR1 is SGHDT and CDR2 is YYEEEE in the germline V gene. The CDR3 length is 15 residues. The V and J ends lost 4 bases and 6 bases respectively, with 19 bases between them. CDR3 amino acids: CASSLELWGKAEAFF. CDR3 DNA sequence: TGTGCCAGCAGCCTTGAGTTATGGGGTAAGGCTGAAGCTTTCTTT.

The V call is TRBV29-1, the J call TRBJ2-3, with 12 bases lining up with TRBD2. Trimming took 4 bases from V and 1 from J; bases not matched to a gene: 9. This CDR3 is built from 17 residues. Looked up from germline, CDR1 is SQVTM and CDR2 is ANQGSEA. The CDR3 DNA sequence: TGCAGCGTTGTAAACCCCCGACTAGCGGGAGGCACAGATACGCAGTATTTT. As protein: CSVVNPRLAGGTDTQYF.

This clone appeared a single time. The V gene is TRBV11-2, the J gene TRBJ2-7; 8 bases match TRBD2. The CDR3 runs 18 residues. Germline V gene sequence: CDR1 SGHAT, CDR2 FQNNGV. V trimming: 5 bases; J trimming: 0 bases; junction bases outside the gene matches: 15. CDR3 loop: CASSPGLARLKSSYEQYF. CDR3 nucleotide sequence: TGTGCCAGCAGCCCCGGACTAGCCCGATTAAAAAGCTCCTACGAGCAGTACTTC.